This T cell receptor (beta chain) derives from a study of response to subunit inactivated influenza vaccine. Regarding the study as a whole: It was the authors' suggestion that each seasonal influenza vaccination recruits few new T cells.

V lost 4 bases and J 3 bases, leaving 16 bases between the germline ends. This CDR3 is built from 15 residues. Germline loops: CDR1 MDHEN, CDR2 SYDVKM. Using its own MiXCR run on the RT-PCR reads, TCRdb lists one record per CDR3 protein. The repertoire consists of approximately 730,000 distinct CDR3 sequences, with more than 11% occurring once and the leading ten covering 5.5% to 7%. As regards this clonotype: What it recognizes is unknown.

The rearrangement links TRBV28 to TRBJ2-7; a weak D match, TRBD2 (6 bases). This sample comprised PBMCs from blood, obtained around two weeks before vaccination. This receptor was identified in a man aged 50 to 60 who received an inactivated influenza vaccine. The CDR3 loop is CASSYEGGPIYEQYF. CDR3 in DNA: TGTGCCAGCAGTTACGAGGGAGGCCCTATCTACGAGCAGTACTTC.